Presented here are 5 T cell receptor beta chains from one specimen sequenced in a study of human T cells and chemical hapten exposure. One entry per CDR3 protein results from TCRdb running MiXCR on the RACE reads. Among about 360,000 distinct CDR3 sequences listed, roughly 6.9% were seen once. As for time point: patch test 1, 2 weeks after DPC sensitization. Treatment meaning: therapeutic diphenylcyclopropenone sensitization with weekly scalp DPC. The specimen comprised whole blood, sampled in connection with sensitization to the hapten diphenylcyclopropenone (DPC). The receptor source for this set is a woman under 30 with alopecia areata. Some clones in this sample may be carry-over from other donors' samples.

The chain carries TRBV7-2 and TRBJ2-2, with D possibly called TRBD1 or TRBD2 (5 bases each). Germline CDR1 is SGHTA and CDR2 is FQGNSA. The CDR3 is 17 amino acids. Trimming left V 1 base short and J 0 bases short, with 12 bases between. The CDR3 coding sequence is TGTGCCAGCAGCTTAGGGTCGCTGGGGGCGAACACCGGGGAGCTGTTTTTT. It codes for CASSLGSLGANTGELFF.

DNA for the CDR3: TGTGCCAGCAGCCAAGATTTGGAGGCGGAGACCCAGTACTTC. It specifies CASSQDLEAETQYF. The chain carries TRBV3-1 and TRBJ2-5; D might be TRBD2 (5 bases). With 0 bases removed from V and 5 bases from J, the gap between germline ends came to 10 bases. CDR3 length: 14 residues. Germline V gene lookup returns CDR1 LGHDT and CDR2 YNNKEL (reference sequence).

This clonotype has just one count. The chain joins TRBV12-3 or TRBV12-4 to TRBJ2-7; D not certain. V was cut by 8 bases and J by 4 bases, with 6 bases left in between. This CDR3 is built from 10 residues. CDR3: CASAQYEQYF. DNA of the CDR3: TGTGCCAGCGCCCAATACGAGCAGTACTTC.

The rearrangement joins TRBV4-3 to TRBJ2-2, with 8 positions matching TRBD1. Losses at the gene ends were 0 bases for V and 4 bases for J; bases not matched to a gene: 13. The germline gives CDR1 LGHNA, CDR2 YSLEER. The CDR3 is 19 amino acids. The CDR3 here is CASSQDRGSGTGLTGELFF. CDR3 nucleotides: TGCGCCAGCAGCCAAGATCGAGGTTCGGGGACAGGACTCACCGGGGAGCTGTTTTTT.

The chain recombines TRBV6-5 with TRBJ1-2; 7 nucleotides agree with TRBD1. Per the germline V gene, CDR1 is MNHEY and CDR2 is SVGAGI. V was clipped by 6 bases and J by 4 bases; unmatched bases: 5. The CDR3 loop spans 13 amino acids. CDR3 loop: CASSMDRLYGYTF. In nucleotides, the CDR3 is TGTGCCAGCAGCATGGACAGGCTCTATGGCTACACCTTC.